Each of the 10 T cell receptor beta chains below was sequenced from the same sample in a study of HIV-infected patients and healthy controls. Reverse transcription used 450 to 500 ng RNA and constant-region primers for alpha and beta. Alpha and beta chain libraries were made separately by chain-specific third strand synthesis with multiplexing indices. From the 5' RACE reads, TCRdb called clonotypes with MiXCR, one entry per CDR3 protein. The sample has more than 15,000 distinct CDR3 sequences, 12% seen once. All unsorted peripheral T cells were captured because whole blood was used without fractionation. Sequenced: blood. All receptors derive from an adult in good health.

This clonotype counts as medium-sized (0.01 to 0.1%). The V gene is TRBV7-9, the J gene TRBJ1-3; unclear D gene. CDR1 and CDR2 (germline): SEHNR, FQNEAQ (reference sequence). V was pared by 3 bases and J by 5 bases, with 8 bases between. The CDR3 is made up of 13 amino acids. CDR3 amino acids: CASSLERRNTIYF. The DNA for the CDR3 is TGTGCCAGCAGCTTGGAACGGAGAAACACCATATATTTT. The full variable domain, its missing parts supplied by reference TRBV7-9 and TRBJ1-3, is DTGVSQNPRHKITKRGQNVTFRCDPISEHNRLYWYRQTLGQGPEFLTYFQNEAQLEKSRLLSDRFSAERPKGSFSTLEIQRTEQGDSAMYLCASSLERRNTIYFGEGSWLTVV.

This clonotype came up many times. This chain connects TRBV5-1 to TRBJ2-3; D gene ambiguous. Looked up from germline, CDR1 is SGHRS and CDR2 is YFSETQ. V lost 4 bases and J 0 bases, leaving 6 bases between the germline ends. This CDR3 has 13 residues. CDR3 region: CASSATSTDTQYF. The CDR3 DNA is TGCGCCAGCAGCGCCACTAGCACAGATACGCAGTATTTT.

The J gene is TRBJ2-3, the V gene TRBV12-5, with 9 bases aligning to TRBD1. Germline CDR1 and CDR2: LGHNT and FRNRAP. V shed 6 bases, J shed 3 bases, and the junction held 7 bases outside the gene matches. The CDR3 spans 15 residues. The CDR3: CASGPGQGETDTQYF. The CDR3 DNA follows: TGTGCTAGTGGCCCGGGACAGGGAGAAACAGATACGCAGTATTTT.

This clonotype has ten or more counts. The gene calls are TRBV20-1 and TRBJ2-2; 9 bases are shared with TRBD1. The CDR3 sequence is 14 residues long. Germline V gene lookup returns CDR1 DFQATT and CDR2 SNEGSKA (reference sequence). Germline trimming cut 3 bases from V and 4 bases from J; bases unmatched to any gene: 3. The CDR3 region has the DNA TGCAGTGCTAGTAGACAGGGGGTCACCGGGGAGCTGTTTTTT. It yields the protein CSASRQGVTGELFF.

This clonotype has a count of ten or more. V and J are TRBV12-3 or TRBV12-4 and TRBJ1-1; D is unresolved. There are 15 residues in the CDR3. Trimming pared 3 bases from V and 0 bases from J, leaving 11 bases between. The CDR3 here is CASSLGQTMNTEAFF. CDR3 DNA: TGTGCCAGCAGTTTGGGCCAAACTATGAACACTGAAGCTTTCTTT.

This clonotype was detected many times. The chain is built from TRBV7-2 and TRBJ1-2; D ambiguous. With 5 bases removed from V and 4 bases from J, the gap between germline ends came to 11 bases. CDR3 length: 13 amino acids. The germline CDR1 and CDR2 sequences are SGHTA and FQGNSA. The CDR3 is CASSPTPSYGYTF. In nucleotides, the CDR3 is TGTGCCAGCAGCCCAACACCGTCCTATGGCTACACCTTC.

This rearrangement joins TRBV4-3 to TRBJ2-3; TRBD2 matches 7 bases. Germline assignment: CDR1 LGHNA and CDR2 YSLEER. The CDR3 sequence is 16 residues long. V trimming: 1 base; J trimming: 4 bases; junction bases outside the gene matches: 8. The CDR3 reads CASSQGGRGGADTQYF. The CDR3, as DNA: TGCGCCAGCAGCCAAGGGGGACGGGGAGGGGCAGATACGCAGTATTTT.

The gene calls are TRBV3-1 and TRBJ2-7; D gene uncertain. The V and J ends lost 3 bases and 3 bases respectively, with 3 bases between them. Per the germline V gene, CDR1 is LGHDT and CDR2 is YNNKEL (reference sequence). The CDR3 totals 11 residues. The CDR3 loop is CASSQIYEQYF. CDR3 DNA: TGTGCCAGCAGCCAGATCTACGAGCAGTACTTC.

This clonotype ranks as medium-sized. The rearrangement joins TRBV4-3 to TRBJ1-1; TRBD1 matches at 8 bases. The CDR3 has 15 amino acids. V trimming: 1 base; J trimming: 4 bases; junction bases outside the gene matches: 5. CDR1 and CDR2 (germline): LGHNA, YSLEER. DNA for the CDR3: TGCGCCAGCAGCCAAGGACAGGGGCTGGCCACTGAAGCTTTCTTT. Residues: CASSQGQGLATEAFF.

This clonotype occurred many times. The chain links TRBV21-1 to TRBJ1-2. TRBV21-1 is noted as a pseudogene. There are 14 residues in the CDR3. The CDR3 DNA is TGTGCCAGCAGCCCCTCAAGGGCCTCCTATGGCTACACCTTC. Translating gives CASSPSRASYGYTF.